This TCR beta chain appears in the sequencing data of a study of cytomegalovirus exposure and HLA in healthy donors. The wider study: Out of a few hundred genotyped donors, approximately 84% belonged to the Caucasian-associated ancestry cluster. Study observations and caveats: In a later analysis, TCR beta V- and J-gene trimming showed a link to a missense DCLRE1C variant.

Worth noting for this clone: The antigen remains unidentified.

The PCR ran on 60 Vbeta and 13 Jbeta primers. Clones were read by immunoSEQ multiplex PCR, and TCRdb kept only the in-frame ones, dropping some. The sample has about 130,000 clones, approximately 82% seen once; the top ten hold approximately 1.5%. V lost 2 bases to trimming and J lost 1 base; unmatched junction nucleotides: 6. CDR1 and CDR2 from the germline V gene are SGHRS and YFSETQ. The CDR3 covers 16 residues. Though probably carrying unrecorded immune exposures, donors were nominally healthy at sampling. Material: PBMCs. This chain links TRBV5-1 with TRBJ2-5; 9 bases line up with TRBD2. The receptor was isolated from a female donor in good health and CMV-seronegative. The CDR3 loop reads CASSFGLAGLQETQYF. DNA of the CDR3: TGCGCCAGCAGCTTCGGTCTAGCGGGACTCCAAGAGACCCAGTACTTC.